This TCR beta chain was sequenced in a study of CD8 T cells in Susac syndrome. CDR1 and CDR2 (germline): DFQATT, SNEGSKA (reference sequence). V dropped 5 bases and J dropped 0 bases, with 10 bases sitting between them. This CDR3 has 13 residues. Sequencing of TCR beta covered CD8+ and CD4+ T cells obtained from blood. Healthy donors formed controls matched for age and sex. The authors negatively isolated CD8+ and CD4+ T cells and FACS-enriched TEMRA cells. Random-hexamer reverse transcription was applied to roughly 0.5 to 1 ug RNA. Amplification of TCR beta CDR3 across 54 Vbeta and 13 Jbeta was performed with immunoSEQ multiplex PCR. TCRdb ran MiXCR on the immunoSEQ multiplex PCR reads and lists one entry per CDR3 protein. The sample has tens of thousands of distinct CDR3 sequences, 94% seen once.

The source of this sequence is a human donor in good health. Sequencing was carried out using CD8+ T cells from PBMCs. V usage is TRBV20-1 and J usage is TRBJ1-1, with D possibly matching TRBD1 (6 bases). CDR3 amino acids: CSAEDRLNTEAFF. DNA for the CDR3: TGCAGTGCTGAGGACAGACTGAACACTGAAGCTTTCTTT.